This T cell receptor beta chain was sequenced in a study of T cell changes during pregnancy in multiple sclerosis. Germline loops: CDR1 SGHDN, CDR2 FVKESK. V dropped 4 bases and J dropped 9; count of bases not matched to a gene: 8. The CDR3 contains 16 residues. Repertoires were generated with immunoSEQ multiplex PCR, while TCRdb's copy carries only in-frame clones and drops some. The sample carries some 120,000 clones, around 97% recorded once. This clone occurred once. Sample: peripheral blood, taken after pregnancy. This TCR derives from a female donor with multiple sclerosis, enrolled in a pregnancy study. This rearrangement joins TRBV14 to TRBJ2-1; 14 bases align to TRBD2. The CDR3 loop is CASSPPGLAGVSEQFF. The CDR3 region has the DNA TGTGCCAGCAGCCCCCCGGGACTAGCGGGAGTTTCTGAGCAGTTCTTC. The complete variable domain, with remaining parts taken from reference TRBV14 and TRBJ2-1, reads EAGVTQFPSHSVIEKGQTVTLRCDPISGHDNLYWYRRVMGKEIKFLLHFVKESKQDESGMPNNRFLAERTGGTYSTLKVQPAELEDSGVYFCASSPPGLAGVSEQFFGPGTRLTVL.